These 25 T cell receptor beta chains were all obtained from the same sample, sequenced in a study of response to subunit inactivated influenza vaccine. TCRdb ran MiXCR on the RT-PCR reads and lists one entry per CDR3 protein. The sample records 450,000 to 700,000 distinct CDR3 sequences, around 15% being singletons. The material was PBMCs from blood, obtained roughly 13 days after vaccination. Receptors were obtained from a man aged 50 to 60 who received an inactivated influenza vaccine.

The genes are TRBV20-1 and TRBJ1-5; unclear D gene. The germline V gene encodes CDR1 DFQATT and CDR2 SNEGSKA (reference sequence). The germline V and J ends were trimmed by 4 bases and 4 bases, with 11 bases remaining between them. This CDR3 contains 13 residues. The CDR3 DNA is TGCAGTGCTATAGATGCGGCTAATCAGCCCCAGCATTTT. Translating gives CSAIDAANQPQHF.

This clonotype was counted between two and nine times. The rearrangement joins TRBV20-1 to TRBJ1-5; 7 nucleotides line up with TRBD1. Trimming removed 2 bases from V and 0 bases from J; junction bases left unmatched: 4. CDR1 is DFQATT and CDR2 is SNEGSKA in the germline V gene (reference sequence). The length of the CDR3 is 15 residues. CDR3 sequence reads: CSARPGQVSNQPQHF. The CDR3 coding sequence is TGCAGTGCTAGACCCGGACAGGTTAGCAATCAGCCCCAGCATTTT.

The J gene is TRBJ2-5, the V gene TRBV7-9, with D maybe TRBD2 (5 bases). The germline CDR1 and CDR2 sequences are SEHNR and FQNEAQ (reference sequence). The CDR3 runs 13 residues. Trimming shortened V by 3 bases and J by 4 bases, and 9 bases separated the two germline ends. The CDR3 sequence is CASSFGGVETQYF. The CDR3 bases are TGTGCCAGCAGCTTTGGAGGTGTAGAGACCCAGTACTTC.

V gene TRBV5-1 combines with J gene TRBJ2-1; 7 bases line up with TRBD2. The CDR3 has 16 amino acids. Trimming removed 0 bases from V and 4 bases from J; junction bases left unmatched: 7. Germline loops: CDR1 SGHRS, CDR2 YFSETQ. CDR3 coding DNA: TGCGCCAGCAGCTTGGGCGGGAGTGGGGCATACAATGAGCAGTTCTTC. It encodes CASSLGGSGAYNEQFF.

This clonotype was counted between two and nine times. CDR3: CASSPGVGNSYEQYF. CDR3 DNA sequence: TGTGCCAGCAGCCCCGGCGTGGGGAACTCCTACGAGCAGTACTTC. The chain joins TRBV7-2 to TRBJ2-7; D is unresolved. Trimming removed 5 bases from V and 0 bases from J, with 14 bases in between. Germline loops: CDR1 SGHTA, CDR2 FQGNSA. This CDR3 contains 15 residues.

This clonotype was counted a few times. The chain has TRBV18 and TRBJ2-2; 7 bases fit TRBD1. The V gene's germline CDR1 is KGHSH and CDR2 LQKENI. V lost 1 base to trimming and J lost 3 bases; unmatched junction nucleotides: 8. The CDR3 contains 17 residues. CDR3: CASSPQYRTGYTGELFF. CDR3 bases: TGTGCCAGCTCACCACAGTATAGGACAGGATACACCGGGGAGCTGTTTTTT.

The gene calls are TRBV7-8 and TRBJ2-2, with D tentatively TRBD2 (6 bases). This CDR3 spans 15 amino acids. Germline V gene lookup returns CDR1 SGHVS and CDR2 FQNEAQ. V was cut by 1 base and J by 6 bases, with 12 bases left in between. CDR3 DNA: TGTGCCAGCAGCTTAGGATTGACTAGGCCCGGGGAGCTGTTTTTT. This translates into CASSLGLTRPGELFF. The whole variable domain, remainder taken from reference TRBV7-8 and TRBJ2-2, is GAGVSQSPRYKVAKRGQDVALRCDPISGHVSLFWYQQALGQGPEFLTYFQNEAQLDKSGLPSDRFFAERPEGSVSTLKIQRTQQEDSAVYLCASSLGLTRPGELFFGEGSRLTVL.

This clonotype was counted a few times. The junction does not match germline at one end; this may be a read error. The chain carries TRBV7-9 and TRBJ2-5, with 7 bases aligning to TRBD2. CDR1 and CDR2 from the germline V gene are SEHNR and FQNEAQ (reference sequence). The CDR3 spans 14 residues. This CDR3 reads CASTLSGIGETQYF. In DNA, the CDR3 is TGTGCCAGCACCTTAAGCGGGATCGGGGAGACCCAGTACTTC.

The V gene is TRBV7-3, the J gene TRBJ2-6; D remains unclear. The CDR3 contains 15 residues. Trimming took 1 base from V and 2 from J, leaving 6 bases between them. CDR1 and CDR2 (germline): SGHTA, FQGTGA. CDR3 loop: CASSLMGAGANVLTF. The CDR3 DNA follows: TGTGCCAGCAGCTTAATGGGTGCTGGGGCCAACGTCCTGACTTTC. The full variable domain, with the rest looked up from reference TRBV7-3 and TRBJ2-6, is GAGVSQTPSNKVTEKGKYVELRCDPISGHTALYWYRQSLGQGPEFLIYFQGTGAADDSGLPNDRFFAVRPEGSVSTLKIQRTERGDSAVYLCASSLMGAGANVLTFGAGSRLTVL.

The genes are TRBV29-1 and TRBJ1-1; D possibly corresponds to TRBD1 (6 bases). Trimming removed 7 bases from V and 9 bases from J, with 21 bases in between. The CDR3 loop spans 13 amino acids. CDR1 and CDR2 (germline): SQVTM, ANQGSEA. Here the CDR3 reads CSAPIRGGTQAFF. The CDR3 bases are TGCAGCGCCCCAATACGTGGGGGCACCCAAGCTTTCTTT.

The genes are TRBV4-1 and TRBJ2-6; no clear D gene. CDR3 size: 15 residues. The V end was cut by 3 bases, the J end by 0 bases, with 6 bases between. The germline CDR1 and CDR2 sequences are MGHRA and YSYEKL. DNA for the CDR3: TGCGCCAGCAGCCATCCGGGCTCTGGGGCCAACGTCCTGACTTTC. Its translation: CASSHPGSGANVLTF.

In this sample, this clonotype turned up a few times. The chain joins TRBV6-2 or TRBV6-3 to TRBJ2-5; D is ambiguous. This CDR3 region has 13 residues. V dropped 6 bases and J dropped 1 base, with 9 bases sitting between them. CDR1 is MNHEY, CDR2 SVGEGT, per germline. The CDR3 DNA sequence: TGTGCCAGCAGAGAGTACCGCCAAGAGACCCAGTACTTC. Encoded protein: CASREYRQETQYF.

In DNA, the CDR3 is TGCAGTGCTACCTCCGGGGGAGGAAACACCATATATTTT. Its translation: CSATSGGGNTIYF. The chain carries TRBV20-1 and TRBJ1-3, with D maybe TRBD1 (5 bases). V gave up 4 bases and J gave up 4 bases, with 11 bases separating them. The germline gives CDR1 DFQATT, CDR2 SNEGSKA (reference sequence). The CDR3 extends over 13 amino acids.

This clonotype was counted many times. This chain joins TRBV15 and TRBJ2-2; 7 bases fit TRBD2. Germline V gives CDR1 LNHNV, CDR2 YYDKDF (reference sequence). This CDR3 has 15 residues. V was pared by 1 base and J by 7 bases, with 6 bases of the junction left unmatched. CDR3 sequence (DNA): TGTGCCACCAGCAGAGTAACTAGCGTTAACGGGGAGCTGTTTTTT. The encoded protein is CATSRVTSVNGELFF.

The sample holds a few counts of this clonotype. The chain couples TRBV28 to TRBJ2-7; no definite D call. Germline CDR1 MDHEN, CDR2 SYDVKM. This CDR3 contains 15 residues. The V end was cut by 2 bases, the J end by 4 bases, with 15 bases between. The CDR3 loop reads CASSLVQTKTYEQYF. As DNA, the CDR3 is TGTGCCAGCAGTTTAGTCCAGACAAAGACTTACGAGCAGTACTTC.

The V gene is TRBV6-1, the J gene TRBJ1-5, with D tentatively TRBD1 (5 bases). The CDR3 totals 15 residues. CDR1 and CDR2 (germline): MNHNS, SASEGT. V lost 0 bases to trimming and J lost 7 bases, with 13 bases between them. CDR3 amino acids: CASSEALLGAQPQHF. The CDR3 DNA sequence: TGTGCCAGCAGTGAAGCGCTTCTAGGGGCCCAGCCCCAGCATTTT.

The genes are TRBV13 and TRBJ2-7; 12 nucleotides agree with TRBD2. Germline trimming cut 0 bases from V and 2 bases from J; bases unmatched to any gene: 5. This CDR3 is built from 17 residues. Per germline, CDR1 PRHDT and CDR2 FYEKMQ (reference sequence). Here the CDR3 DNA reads TGTGCCAGCAGCTTAGGCTCTAGCGGGAGGGCCGCCTACGAGCAGTACTTC. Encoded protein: CASSLGSSGRAAYEQYF.

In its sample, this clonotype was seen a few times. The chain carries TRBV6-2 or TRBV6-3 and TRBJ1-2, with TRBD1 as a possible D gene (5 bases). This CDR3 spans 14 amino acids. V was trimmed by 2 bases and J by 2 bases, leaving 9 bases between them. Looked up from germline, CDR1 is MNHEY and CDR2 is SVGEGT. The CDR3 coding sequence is TGTGCCAGCAGTTACGTGGGGCCAAACTATGGCTACACCTTC. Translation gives CASSYVGPNYGYTF.

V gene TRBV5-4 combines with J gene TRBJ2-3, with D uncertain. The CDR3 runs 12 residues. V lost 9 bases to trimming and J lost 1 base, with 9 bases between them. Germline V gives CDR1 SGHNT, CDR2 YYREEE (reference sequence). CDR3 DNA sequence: TGTGCCACCACGATGGGCACAGATACGCAGTATTTT. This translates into CATTMGTDTQYF.

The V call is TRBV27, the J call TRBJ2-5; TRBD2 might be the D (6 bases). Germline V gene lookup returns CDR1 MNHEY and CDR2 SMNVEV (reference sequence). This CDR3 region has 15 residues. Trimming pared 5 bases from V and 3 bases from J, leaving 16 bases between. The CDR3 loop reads CASSLRRGSKETQYF. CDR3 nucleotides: TGTGCCAGCAGTCTCCGGCGGGGATCTAAAGAGACCCAGTACTTC.

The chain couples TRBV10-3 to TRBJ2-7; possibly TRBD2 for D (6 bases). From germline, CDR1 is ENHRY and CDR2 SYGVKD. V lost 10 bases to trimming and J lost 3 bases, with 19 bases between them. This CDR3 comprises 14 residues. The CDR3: CATQPGLQGYEQYF. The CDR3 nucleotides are TGTGCCACCCAGCCGGGACTGCAGGGCTACGAGCAGTACTTC.

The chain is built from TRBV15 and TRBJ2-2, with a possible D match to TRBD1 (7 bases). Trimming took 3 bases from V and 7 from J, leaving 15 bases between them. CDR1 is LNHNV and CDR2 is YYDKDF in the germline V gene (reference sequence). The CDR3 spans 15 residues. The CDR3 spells CATSSPGQGGGELFF. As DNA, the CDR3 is TGTGCCACCAGCAGTCCCGGGCAGGGGGGCGGGGAGCTGTTTTTT.

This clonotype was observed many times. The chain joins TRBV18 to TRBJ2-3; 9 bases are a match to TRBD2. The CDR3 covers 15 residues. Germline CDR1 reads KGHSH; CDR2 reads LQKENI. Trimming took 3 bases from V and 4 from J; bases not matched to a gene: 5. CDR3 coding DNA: TGTGCCAGCTCACCTCAAGGGACTAGCCCAGATACGCAGTATTTT. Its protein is CASSPQGTSPDTQYF.

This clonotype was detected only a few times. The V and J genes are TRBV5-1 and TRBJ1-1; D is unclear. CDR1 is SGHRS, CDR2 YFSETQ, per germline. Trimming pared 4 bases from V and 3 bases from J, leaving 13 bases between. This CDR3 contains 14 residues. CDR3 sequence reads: CASSATYEYTEAFF. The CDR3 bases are TGCGCCAGCAGCGCTACATACGAATACACTGAAGCTTTCTTT.

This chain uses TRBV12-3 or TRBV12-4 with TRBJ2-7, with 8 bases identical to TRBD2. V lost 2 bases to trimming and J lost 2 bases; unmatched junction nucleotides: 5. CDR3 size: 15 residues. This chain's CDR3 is CASSLIGTRPYEQYF. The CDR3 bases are TGTGCCAGCAGTTTAATCGGGACTAGGCCCTACGAGCAGTACTTC.